A selection of T cell receptor beta chains follows, all from one sample in a study of preoperative IRX-2 immunotherapy in early breast cancer. Clones were sequenced by immunoSEQ multiplex PCR, and TCRdb holds only the in-frame ones, with some missing. The sample yields some 42,000 clones, roughly four fifths seen once. The sequencing used lymph node tissue, collected after IRX-2 immunotherapy. These receptor sequences come from a human donor with breast cancer. CDR3s include the opening cysteine and the closing phenylalanine or tryptophan. The D gene is left open where the match is weak. The listing skips clone size in some rows; elsewhere it reads once, few, many or a size class.

d_call: TRBD1
v_call: TRBV15
j_call: TRBJ2-7
clone_size: .
cdr3_nt: TGTGCCACCAGCAGAGGAGGCAGGGGGCTCGAGCAGTACTTC
cdr3_aa: CATSRGGRGLEQYF

d_call: TRBD1
v_call: TRBV28
j_call: TRBJ1-2
clone_size: few
cdr3_nt: TGTGCCAGCTTGGGGACAGGGGGCTACTATGGCTACACCTTC
cdr3_aa: CASLGTGGYYGYTF

d_call: .
v_call: TRBV10-2
j_call: TRBJ1-5
clone_size: .
cdr3_nt: TGCGCCAGCAGTGGAGGGGTGGATCAGCCCCAGCATTTT
cdr3_aa: CASSGGVDQPQHF

d_call: .
v_call: TRBV1
j_call: TRBJ2-1
clone_size: .
cdr3_nt: TGCGCCAGCAGCCAAGATGATTGGGGGGGGACCTACAATGAGCAGTTCTTC
cdr3_aa: CASSQDDWGGTYNEQFF

d_call: .
v_call: TRBV6-8
j_call: TRBJ1-5
clone_size: .
cdr3_nt: TGTGCCAGCAATAGGGACGGTCAGCCCCAGCATTTT
cdr3_aa: CASNRDGQPQHF

d_call: TRBD1
v_call: TRBV5-1
j_call: TRBJ2-7
clone_size: .
cdr3_nt: TGCGCCAGCAGTTCGCCGGGACAGGGCCCCTACGAGCAGTACTTC
cdr3_aa: CASSSPGQGPYEQYF

d_call: .
v_call: TRBV19
j_call: TRBJ2-1
clone_size: .
cdr3_nt: TGTGCCAGTAGTATCGAGGACAGACCCTACAATGAGCAGTTCTTC
cdr3_aa: CASSIEDRPYNEQFF

d_call: .
v_call: TRBV7-7
j_call: TRBJ1-2
clone_size: .
cdr3_nt: TGTGCCAGCAGCCGGAATACAGGGTTATGGGAGGGCTACACCTTC
cdr3_aa: CASSRNTGLWEGYTF

d_call: .
v_call: TRBV10-2
j_call: TRBJ1-4
clone_size: .
cdr3_nt: TGCGCCAGCAGTGAACCCCCGGGACGGGGCACGGAAAAACTGTTTTTT
cdr3_aa: CASSEPPGRGTEKLFF

d_call: .
v_call: TRBV11-3
j_call: TRBJ2-7
clone_size: .
cdr3_nt: TGTGCCAGCAGCTTAGTCATGGGGGTCAGGGAAATCCACGAGCAGTACTTC
cdr3_aa: CASSLVMGVREIHEQYF

d_call: .
v_call: TRBV7-1
j_call: TRBJ2-1
clone_size: .
cdr3_nt: TGTGCCAGCAGCTTAGTGCCATCAAATGAGCAGTTCTTC
cdr3_aa: CASSLVPSNEQFF

d_call: .
v_call: TRBV28
j_call: TRBJ1-2
clone_size: once
cdr3_nt: TGTGCCAGTCGAGCGAGGGGAGGAAACGCCAACTATGGCTACACCTTC
cdr3_aa: CASRARGGNANYGYTF

d_call: TRBD1
v_call: TRBV10-2
j_call: TRBJ2-4
clone_size: .
cdr3_nt: TGCGCCAGCAGAAGGCGACCCGGGACAGAGGGTAAAAACATTCAGTACTTC
cdr3_aa: CASRRRPGTEGKNIQYF

d_call: .
v_call: TRBV30
j_call: TRBJ1-2
clone_size: .
cdr3_nt: TGTGCCTGGAGTGTATACTCACACTTTGGCTACACCTTC
cdr3_aa: CAWSVYSHFGYTF

d_call: .
v_call: TRBV19
j_call: TRBJ1-2
clone_size: .
cdr3_nt: TGTGCCAGTAGTATTCGGGCTAACTATGGCTACACCTTC
cdr3_aa: CASSIRANYGYTF

d_call: .
v_call: TRBV11-3
j_call: TRBJ1-1
clone_size: .
cdr3_nt: TGTGCCAGCAGCTTATACGGTCAGGGAATGAACACTGAAGCTTTCTTT
cdr3_aa: CASSLYGQGMNTEAFF

d_call: TRBD2
v_call: TRBV10-2
j_call: TRBJ2-1
clone_size: once
cdr3_nt: TGCGCCAGCAGTCGGACTAGCGGGGGCGCCGGTAACAATGAGCAGTTCTTC
cdr3_aa: CASSRTSGGAGNNEQFF

d_call: .
v_call: TRBV28
j_call: TRBJ1-5
clone_size: .
cdr3_nt: TGTGCCAGCAGTTTAACAGGGCCTAGCAATCAGCCCCAGCATTTT
cdr3_aa: CASSLTGPSNQPQHF

d_call: .
v_call: TRBV7-1
j_call: TRBJ1-1
clone_size: .
cdr3_nt: TGTGCCAGCAGTTTTACGATTGGACGGGAAGCTTTCTTT
cdr3_aa: CASSFTIGREAFF

d_call: .
v_call: TRBV30
j_call: TRBJ2-7
clone_size: medium-sized
cdr3_nt: TGTGCCTGGAGTGTACACTCAAAAACCTACGAGCAGTACTTC
cdr3_aa: CAWSVHSKTYEQYF

d_call: .
v_call: TRBV30
j_call: TRBJ1-3
clone_size: few
cdr3_nt: TGTGCCTGGAGTTTGACCGGGGACGCGGGAAACACCATATATTTT
cdr3_aa: CAWSLTGDAGNTIYF

d_call: TRBD2
v_call: TRBV10-1
j_call: TRBJ2-3
clone_size: .
cdr3_nt: TGCGCCAGCAGTGAGGGGCGGGGGGTCACAGATACGCAGTATTTT
cdr3_aa: CASSEGRGVTDTQYF

d_call: TRBD1
v_call: TRBV5-1
j_call: TRBJ1-2
clone_size: .
cdr3_nt: TGCGCCAGCAGCTTTTCCGGGACAGGGGCTAACTATGGCTACACCTTC
cdr3_aa: CASSFSGTGANYGYTF

d_call: TRBD1
v_call: TRBV11-3
j_call: TRBJ1-2
clone_size: few
cdr3_nt: TGTGCCAGCAGCCGACAGGGAGCTAACTATGGCTACACCTTC
cdr3_aa: CASSRQGANYGYTF

d_call: TRBD2
v_call: TRBV6-8
j_call: TRBJ2-1
clone_size: .
cdr3_nt: TGTGCCAGCAGTTACCCGACTAGCGGGGGGCCCCAAGAGCAGTTCTTC
cdr3_aa: CASSYPTSGGPQEQFF

d_call: .
v_call: TRBV19
j_call: TRBJ1-2
clone_size: .
cdr3_nt: TGTGCCAGTAGTATCCACCTAGCAGGGAACTATGGCTACACCTTC
cdr3_aa: CASSIHLAGNYGYTF

d_call: .
v_call: TRBV29-1
j_call: TRBJ1-1
clone_size: .
cdr3_nt: TGCAGCGTTGTCCCCAACTGGAGGGGTCGGGGCACTGAAGCTTTCTTT
cdr3_aa: CSVVPNWRGRGTEAFF

d_call: .
v_call: TRBV11-3
j_call: TRBJ1-3
clone_size: .
cdr3_nt: TGTGCCAGCAGCTTAGTCACGGCCATAGGGGGAAACACCATATATTTT
cdr3_aa: CASSLVTAIGGNTIYF

d_call: .
v_call: TRBV6-8
j_call: TRBJ2-3
clone_size: few
cdr3_nt: TGTGCCAGCAGTTTCTTAGCTAATCCTTACACAGATACGCAGTATTTT
cdr3_aa: CASSFLANPYTDTQYF

d_call: TRBD2
v_call: TRBV7-7
j_call: TRBJ2-2
clone_size: .
cdr3_nt: TGTGCCAGCAGCGTCTATAGCGGGGTATGGAACACCGGGGAGCTGTTTTTT
cdr3_aa: CASSVYSGVWNTGELFF

d_call: .
v_call: TRBV13
j_call: TRBJ1-2
clone_size: .
cdr3_nt: TGTGCCAGCAGTGCCCAGGGGACCAACTATGGCTACACCTTC
cdr3_aa: CASSAQGTNYGYTF

d_call: TRBD2
v_call: TRBV29-1
j_call: TRBJ2-1
clone_size: .
cdr3_nt: TGCAGCGTTGCCTTAAGCGGGGCAAATGAGCAGTTCTTC
cdr3_aa: CSVALSGANEQFF

d_call: TRBD1
v_call: TRBV11-3
j_call: TRBJ1-2
clone_size: few
cdr3_nt: TGTGCCAGCAGCTTAGGGGGACAGGGGGTTAAAAACTATGGCTACACCTTC
cdr3_aa: CASSLGGQGVKNYGYTF

d_call: TRBD1
v_call: TRBV6-8
j_call: TRBJ1-6
clone_size: .
cdr3_nt: TGTGCCAGCAGGTTCCGGACAGGGGGAAATTCACCCCTCCACTTT
cdr3_aa: CASRFRTGGNSPLHF

d_call: .
v_call: TRBV5-1
j_call: TRBJ2-5
clone_size: .
cdr3_nt: TGCGCCAGCAGCTTGGGGGGCGAGGGAGAGACCCAGTACTTC
cdr3_aa: CASSLGGEGETQYF

d_call: .
v_call: TRBV6-8
j_call: TRBJ1-2
clone_size: once
cdr3_nt: TGTGCCAGCAGCAAACAGGGACGGCGTGGCTACACCTTC
cdr3_aa: CASSKQGRRGYTF